Sequencing of this T cell receptor (beta chain) was carried out in a study of T cell responses to AZD1222 COVID-19 vaccine (dated by TCRdb to about 2021). Regarding the research as a whole: A total of 230 to 250 trial participants underwent TCR sequencing, of whom about 200 had received two doses of AZD1222 and around 26 had received two doses of the MenACWY control vaccine. Trial participants were enrolled by age into subgroups of 18-55, 56-69 and 70-plus years, and around 150, 28 and 57 TCR-sequenced participants, respectively, were included in these subgroups.

The CDR3 regions of human TCRbeta chains were analyzed by immunosequencing. The original pipeline was this. TCRs in the repertoires were compared against a reference library of SARS-CoV-2-specific TCRs that had been generated with the MIRA antigen-specificity platform. Breadth was defined as the fraction of unique TCRs that were SARS-CoV-2-associated. Depth was defined as the fraction of total T cells that were SARS-CoV-2-associated. Each spike-specific TCR was assigned to its reactive spike region and to a CD4 or CD8 class using the MIRA data. Log10-transformed breadth and depth values were compared by one-way ANOVA with Sidak's multiple comparisons tests. As stored in TCRdb, this immuneACCESS dataset retains in-frame rearrangements with V and J assigned. A fraction of the clones does not appear; measured against another copy, unresolved V genes explain less than half of the discrepancy, and the remainder lacks a known reason. V and J calls and clone size are as listed in that table; D and trimming were resolved from the DNA. For this sample the table gives 40,000 to 60,000 clones, of which 65% to 90% were detected only once. The ten most abundant clones make up 6% to 8% of the sample.

V is pared back by 9 bases and J by 10 bases, with 27 bases lying between the germline termini. From its cysteine to its phenylalanine, the CDR3 spans 15 amino acids. Only the CDR3 DNA is retained, 45 bases long and in frame from the first base. From a lookup of the germline V gene (reference sequence), CDR1 and CDR2 are LNHDA and SQIVND. What the authors observed across the whole study: Participants were mostly white British, with more females than males. The authors suggested clonal diversity may have been underestimated. CD4 TCRs associated with the vaccine covered the entire spike protein, and the dominant responses were in regions 160-218 and 743-854. Because no day 14 peak-response samples were available, repertoires were characterized only after the peak T cell response. Conclusions about previously exposed vaccinees are limited, since just a handful of AZD1222 recipients were seropositive for SARS-CoV-2 at baseline. The 56-69-year group was small, and its depth increase did not reach significance, likely because of low power. Nearly half of unique spike-specific TCRs reportedly recognized epitopes outside regions mutated in the B.1.351 and B.1.1.7 variants. After two AZD1222 doses, spike-specific TCR breadth and depth were significantly higher than at day 0 and than in MenACWY recipients.

In the case of this clone: What antigen it recognizes has not been identified. No much larger clone exists at a distance of one base, and base qualities are not known.

The label giving this sample's time point can be read as: about 28 days (+/-7) after the second vaccine dose. Because spike-specific TCR depth and breadth did not differ between the two schedules, AZD1222 recipients who got a second dose at roughly 4 weeks were pooled with those who got a second dose at roughly 12 weeks. Vaccinee samples were obtained from the UK trials COV001 and COV002, which included a single-blind randomized controlled phase 2/3 trial of AZD1222 (ChAdOx1 nCoV-19) in healthy adults. For TCRbeta chain sequencing, PBMC samples from trial participants were taken at day 0 and at day 28 after the second dose.

The sequencing used peripheral blood, collected 28 days after the second AZD1222 dose. The sequence joins TRBV19 to TRBJ1-2; too little of a D gene remains to name it. The origin of this receptor is an adult who received the AZD1222 COVID-19 vaccine. The sequenced DNA: TGTGCCAGCCAACCCGACCGGTCGTTGACTCCAGACTACACCTTC. This sequence encodes CASQPDRSLTPDYTF. Outside the CDR3, residues come from the reference TRBV19 and TRBJ1-2 proteins, so the full variable domain is: DGGITQSPKYLFRKEGQNVTLSCEQNLNHDAMYWYRQDPGQGLRLIYYSQIVNDFQKGDIAEGYSVSREKKESFPLTVTSAQKNPTAFYLCASQPDRSLTPDYTFGSGTRLTVV.